This TCR beta chain was sequenced for a study of cytomegalovirus exposure and HLA in healthy donors. Turning to the study itself: According to later analysis, the same platform produced the 110 or so validation and about 700 first-cohort repertoires.

Measured with immunoSEQ multiplex PCR; TCRdb has only the in-frame clones, and not every one. Of approximately 210,000 clones listed, about 82% were seen once; the top ten hold over 1.3%. Whole-study results and caveats: First-cohort TCR clusters tended to co-occur in the roughly 130 validation repertoires, a later analysis found.

The V end was cut by 6 bases, the J end by 0 bases, with 8 bases between. CDR1 GTSNPN and CDR2 SVGIG come from the germline V gene (reference sequence). The CDR3 runs to 12 residues. Comment on this clone: As yet, its antigen is unknown.

The sample comprised PBMCs. The sequence came from a woman younger than 30 in good health and CMV-seronegative. The J gene is TRBJ1-2, the V gene TRBV30; D gene ambiguous. The CDR3 sequence is CACREPNYGYTF. CDR3 coding DNA: TGTGCCTGCCGGGAACCTAACTATGGCTACACCTTC.